This TCR beta chain was recorded in a study of graft-versus-host responses after intestinal transplantation. Study details: In this cohort, recipients had multivisceral, liver-intestinal, or isolated intestinal transplants. Induction with anti-thymocyte globulin, then tacrolimus and steroids for three to four years, was given to all recipients. Findings of the study overall: Marrow from the recipient contained GvH clones, some of which had appeared first in ileum or blood. Individuals who had graft-donor T cell macrochimerism had allografts that showed high graft-versus-host to host-versus-graft clonal ratios.

The protocol was immunoSEQ multiplex PCR, while the TCRdb copy is restricted to in-frame clones and leaves out a portion. This sample carries 45,000 to 60,000 clones, 92% of them seen once, and the ten largest clones take 2% to 2.5%. V lost 5 bases to trimming and J lost 0 bases; unmatched junction nucleotides: 4. CDR1 and CDR2 (germline): MNHEY, SVGAGI. This CDR3 is 14 amino acids long. A remark on this clone: What it recognizes is unknown.

Here the sequenced sample was unstimulated CD4+ T cells sorted from spleen or lymph node cells, taken before transplant. This receptor was identified in a human donor who was the organ donor for an intestinal transplant. The chain recombines TRBV6-5 with TRBJ2-7, with 7 bases fitting TRBD1. The DNA for the CDR3 is TGTGCCAGCAGTGACAGGGCACTCTCCTACGAGCAGTACTTC. It specifies CASSDRALSYEQYF.